One T cell receptor beta chain is described in this entry. The data were taken from a study of control samples from healthy donors and cancer patients. Assay: immunoSEQ multiplex PCR; the TCRdb copy retains only in-frame clones and omits some. The sample lists 5,500 to 8,500 clones; over 60% were seen once. The V end was cut by 6 bases, the J end by 1 base, with 13 bases between. This CDR3 has 15 amino acids. Looked up from germline, CDR1 is LGHDT and CDR2 is YNNKEL (reference sequence). The V gene is TRBV3-1 (or the pseudogene TRBV3-2), the J gene TRBJ1-3; D remains unclear. The sample consisted of formalin-fixed, paraffin-embedded tissue. The sequence was collected from a male donor with melanoma. The CDR3 DNA sequence: TGTGCCAGCAGTTACACCACGGGGTCTGGAAACACCATATATTTT. It codes for CASSYTTGSGNTIYF.